Shown below are 15 T cell receptor beta chains from a single sample sequenced in a study of cytomegalovirus exposure and HLA in healthy donors. PCR primers comprised 60 Vbeta and 13 Jbeta primers. The protocol was immunoSEQ multiplex PCR, while the TCRdb copy is restricted to in-frame clones and leaves out a portion. The sample contains roughly 250,000 clones, roughly 80% of which appear only once. Source material: PBMCs. These receptors originate from a girl aged 2-10 years in good health and CMV-seronegative.

CDR3 DNA sequence: TGTGCCAGCACCCCCGAGGGCCGGGATACCGGCTACACCTTC. Amino acids: CASTPEGRDTGYTF. The chain links TRBV27 to TRBJ1-2, with D hard to call. CDR3 size: 14 residues. Per germline, CDR1 MNHEY and CDR2 SMNVEV (reference sequence). V was cut by 7 bases and J by 8 bases, with 20 bases left in between.

This clone occurred a few times. The V gene is TRBV9, the J gene TRBJ2-7, with 7 bases aligning to TRBD1. In germline, CDR1 is SGDLS, CDR2 YYNGEE. Trimming took 2 bases from V and 6 from J; bases not matched to a gene: 5. The CDR3 consists of 13 residues. Written as DNA, the CDR3 is TGTGCCAGCAGCGTGACAGGGTCGGGCGAGCAGTACTTC. Amino acid sequence: CASSVTGSGEQYF.

The V and J genes are TRBV11-1 and TRBJ2-7, with D possibly being TRBD2 (5 bases). CDR3 length equals 14 residues. The germline gives CDR1 SGHAT, CDR2 FQDESV (reference sequence). The V and J ends lost 1 base and 2 bases respectively, with 9 bases between them. The CDR3 bases are TGTGCCAGCAGCTTAGTGGGGAGCACCTACGAGCAGTACTTC. It specifies CASSLVGSTYEQYF.

The chain recombines TRBV7-3 with TRBJ2-5, with 11 nucleotides matching TRBD2. The better agreement between TRBJ2-7 and the DNA end casts doubt on the J call. Germline CDR1 reads SGHTA; CDR2 reads FQGTGA. The CDR3 totals 16 residues. The CDR3 here is CASSLLAGGPSYEQYF. The DNA for the CDR3 is TGTGCCAGCAGCTTGCTAGCGGGGGGCCCGTCCTACGAGCAGTACTTC.

This clone occurred a few times. The chain couples TRBV29-1 to TRBJ2-7; 9 nucleotides agree with TRBD2. This CDR3 contains 14 residues. Trimming at V came to 0 bases and at J to 12 bases, leaving 12 bases not matched to a gene. Germline V lookup: CDR1 SQVTM, CDR2 ANQGSEA. The CDR3 is CSVEERVAGALRYF. The CDR3 DNA reads as TGCAGCGTTGAAGAGCGGGTAGCGGGAGCTCTAAGGTACTTC.

The chain combines TRBV9 with TRBJ2-7, with D perhaps TRBD1 (6 bases). Germline assignment: CDR1 SGDLS and CDR2 YYNGEE. This CDR3 is 12 amino acids long. Trimming took off 5 bases at V and 2 bases at J, with 8 bases between the two ends. CDR3 protein: CASSPGAYEQYF. In DNA, the CDR3 is TGTGCCAGCAGTCCAGGGGCCTACGAGCAGTACTTC.

Turning to this clone: Other DNA sequences in this sample translate to the same CDR3. This chain connects TRBV13 to TRBJ1-2; D may be TRBD1 (5 bases). Trimming took 0 bases from V and 4 from J, leaving 6 bases between them. The germline CDR1 and CDR2 sequences are PRHDT and FYEKMQ (reference sequence). The CDR3 sequence is 13 residues long. The CDR3 here is CASSLGQGYGYTF. The CDR3 coding sequence is TGTGCCAGCAGCTTAGGGCAGGGCTATGGCTACACCTTC.

The genes are TRBV25-1 and TRBJ2-7; 11 nucleotides match TRBD2. CDR1 and CDR2 (germline): MGHDK, SYGVNS. The CDR3 runs 15 residues. The ends lost 3 bases at V and 2 bases at J; junction bases unmatched: 3. CDR3 sequence reads: CASSDTSGSAYEQYF. The CDR3 nucleotides read TGTGCCAGCAGTGACACTAGCGGGAGCGCCTACGAGCAGTACTTC.

V usage is TRBV25-1 and J usage is TRBJ2-1; D is possibly TRBD1 (5 bases). Germline values: CDR1 MGHDK, CDR2 SYGVNS. The CDR3 loop spans 14 amino acids. V shed 4 bases and J shed 8 bases, with 15 bases lying between them. CDR3 loop: CASSAAGSNHEQFF. The CDR3 coding sequence is TGTGCCAGCAGTGCGGCAGGGTCGAATCATGAGCAGTTCTTC. Based on the CDR3 plus reference TRBV25-1 and TRBJ2-1, the full variable domain is EADIYQTPRYLVIGTGKKITLECSQTMGHDKMYWYQQDPGMELHLIHYSYGVNSTEKGDLSSESTVSRIRTEHFPLTLESARPSHTSQYLCASSAAGSNHEQFFGPGTRLTVL.

This clone was detected a few times. This chain joins TRBV6-5 and TRBJ1-1; the D gene is possibly TRBD1 (6 bases). This CDR3 comprises 14 residues. The germline gives CDR1 MNHEY, CDR2 SVGAGI. Trimming removed 7 bases at V and 4 bases at J, with 16 bases between. CDR3 in DNA: TGTGCCAGCACCTGGGACACCGGGTCCACTGAAGCTTTCTTT. Amino acid sequence: CASTWDTGSTEAFF.

The chain recombines TRBV4-2 with TRBJ2-7, with a tentative D call TRBD2 (6 bases). Trimming shortened V by 2 bases and J by 13 bases, and 18 bases separated the two germline ends. Germline values: CDR1 LGHNA, CDR2 YNFKEQ. CDR3 size: 13 residues. As DNA, the CDR3 is TGTGCCAGCAGCCAACAACCCGGACTATCTAGATACTTC. Residues: CASSQQPGLSRYF.

The gene calls are TRBV11-3 and TRBJ2-1; 11 bases fit TRBD2. The V gene end was trimmed by 5 bases and the J gene end by 5 bases; junction bases not matched to a gene: 5. CDR1 and CDR2 from the germline V gene are SGHNT and YENEEA. The CDR3 is made up of 15 amino acids. This chain's CDR3 is CASSLLAGVNNEQFF. CDR3 coding DNA: TGTGCCAGCAGCCTACTAGCGGGGGTAAACAATGAGCAGTTCTTC.

To note about this clone: Other DNA variants within this sample encode the same CDR3. The genes are TRBV5-6 and TRBJ2-5, with unresolved D. Deletions cut 1 base from V and 5 bases from J, with 3 bases between. This CDR3 is built from 11 residues. Looked up from germline, CDR1 is SGHDT and CDR2 is YYEEEE. The CDR3 coding sequence is TGTGCCAGCAGCTTGCGGGAGACCCAGTACTTC. This sequence encodes CASSLRETQYF.

This clone was picked up a small number of times. V is TRBV4-1 and J is TRBJ2-2; tentative D call: TRBD1 (6 bases). Deletions cut 1 base from V and 6 bases from J, with 24 bases between. The CDR3 spans 19 residues. The germline V gene has CDR1 MGHRA and CDR2 YSYEKL. The CDR3 is CASSQVGQYPNYLAGELFF. The CDR3 DNA is TGCGCCAGCAGCCAAGTCGGACAGTACCCTAACTACCTCGCCGGGGAGCTGTTTTTT.

This rearrangement joins TRBV15 to TRBJ2-5; 7 bases line up with TRBD1. CDR1 is LNHNV, CDR2 YYDKDF, per germline (reference sequence). The length of the CDR3 is 14 residues. The V and J ends lost 4 bases and 4 bases, in that order; junction bases with no gene match: 6. CDR3 in amino acids: CATSTGTVSETQYF. The CDR3 region has the DNA TGTGCCACCAGCACGGGGACAGTCTCAGAGACCCAGTACTTC.